A single sample is the source of the 8 T cell receptor beta chains below, sequenced in a study of graft-versus-host responses after intestinal transplantation. The protocol was immunoSEQ multiplex PCR, while the TCRdb copy is restricted to in-frame clones and leaves out a portion. The sample shows around 17,000 clones, 88% of them seen only once. The specimen comprised PBMCs, sampled 110 days after intestinal transplant. The receptors stem from a human patient who received an intestinal transplant, so some T cells may come from the graft donor.

J is TRBJ2-7 and V is TRBV29-1; maybe TRBD2 (6 bases). Trimming took 5 bases from V and 2 from J, leaving 10 bases between them. The CDR3 totals 12 residues. CDR1 SQVTM and CDR2 ANQGSEA come from the germline V gene. The CDR3 is CSVRLATYEQYF. Written as DNA, the CDR3 is TGCAGCGTTAGGCTAGCGACCTACGAGCAGTACTTC.

This chain connects TRBV29-1 to TRBJ2-4, with no clear D. This CDR3 spans 13 amino acids. The V end lost 4 bases, the J end lost 0 bases, and 7 bases lay between the germline ends. From germline, CDR1 is SQVTM and CDR2 ANQGSEA. The CDR3 nucleotides read TGCAGCGTTGCACAATTAGCCAAAAACATTCAGTACTTC. Translated: CSVAQLAKNIQYF. The full variable domain, rest sourced from reference TRBV29-1 and TRBJ2-4, is SAVISQKPSRDICQRGTSLTIQCQVDSQVTMMFWYRQQPGQSLTLIATANQGSEATYESGFVIDKFPISRPNLTFSTLTVSNMSPEDSSIYLCSVAQLAKNIQYFGAGTRLSVL.

The gene calls are TRBV7-9 and TRBJ1-2, with D possibly matching TRBD1 (6 bases). CDR3 length: 14 residues. Germline CDR1 is SEHNR and CDR2 is FQNEAQ (reference sequence). V dropped 1 base and J dropped 5 bases, with 11 bases sitting between them. The chain's CDR3 is CASSLVGGSYGYTF. CDR3 sequence (DNA): TGTGCCAGCAGCTTAGTTGGGGGCTCATATGGCTACACCTTC.

This chain joins TRBV11-3 and TRBJ2-2, with D perhaps assigned TRBD1 or TRBD2 (5 bases each). CDR1 and CDR2 (germline): SGHNT, YENEEA. The CDR3 spans 15 residues. Trimming pared 5 bases from V and 3 bases from J, leaving 13 bases between. The CDR3 nucleotides are TGTGCCAGCAGCGGGCCTGGGGGAGACACCGGGGAGCTGTTTTTT. Translation: CASSGPGGDTGELFF.

This clone was picked up a small number of times. This rearrangement joins TRBV6-5 to TRBJ2-5; maybe TRBD1 (6 bases). CDR1 is MNHEY and CDR2 is SVGAGI in the germline V gene. Deletions cut 11 bases from V and 3 bases from J, with 13 bases between. This CDR3 is 12 amino acids long. The CDR3 DNA reads TGTGCCGCCAGGGGATCTGAAGAGACCCAGTACTTC. Amino acid sequence: CAARGSEETQYF.

The V call is TRBV27, the J call TRBJ1-3; TRBD1 is a possible D gene (5 bases). V was clipped by 5 bases and J by 2 bases, with 10 bases between them. This CDR3 comprises 14 residues. CDR1 is MNHEY, CDR2 SMNVEV, per germline (reference sequence). The DNA for the CDR3 is TGTGCCAGCAGTCCCACAGGCCCTGGAAACACCATATATTTT. Translating gives CASSPTGPGNTIYF.

The V gene is TRBV9, the J gene TRBJ2-2; no clear D. The germline V gene has CDR1 SGDLS and CDR2 YYNGEE. CDR3 length: 12 amino acids. Trimming pared 2 bases from V and 2 bases from J, leaving 1 base between. CDR3 DNA sequence: TGTGCCAGCAGCGTTAACACCGGGGAGCTGTTTTTT. Protein product: CASSVNTGELFF.

The J gene is TRBJ1-2, the V gene TRBV10-3; no reliable D call. The CDR3 has 12 amino acids. V was clipped by 4 bases and J by 8 bases, with 11 bases between them. Germline-derived CDR1 and CDR2 are ENHRY and SYGVKD. The CDR3 bases are TGTGCCATCAGTGTGCCGGTAGGCGGCTACACCTTC. Protein sequence: CAISVPVGGYTF.